The 14 T cell receptor beta chains listed next were all sequenced from one sample in a study of identical twins. TCRdb reprocessed the 5' RACE reads via MiXCR and lists one record per CDR3 protein. The table has more than 200,000 distinct CDR3 sequences, over 8% seen once; the top ten hold about 5.2%. Sequencing was performed on memory (CD45RO+) T cells sorted from blood. These receptors were taken from a woman between 18 and 30 years old in good health.

This clonotype was found a few times. V usage is TRBV3-1 and J usage is TRBJ2-7; maybe TRBD2 (5 bases). CDR3 length: 11 residues. V was trimmed by 5 bases and J by 7 bases, leaving 9 bases between them. CDR1 and CDR2 from the germline V gene are LGHDT and YNNKEL (reference sequence). In nucleotides, the CDR3 is TGTGCCAGCAGCGAGTCGGGAGAGCAGTACTTC. Translation gives CASSESGEQYF.

This clonotype was counted many times. This chain links TRBV3-1 with TRBJ1-1, with D perhaps TRBD1 (5 bases). The CDR3 totals 14 residues. Germline V CDR1 and CDR2: LGHDT, YNNKEL (reference sequence). The V end lost 2 bases, the J end lost 3 bases, and 10 bases lay between the germline ends. Written as DNA, the CDR3 is TGTGCCAGCAGCCAACAGGGCGATCACACTGAAGCTTTCTTT. Translating gives CASSQQGDHTEAFF.

The sample holds many counts of this clonotype. This chain connects TRBV5-1 to TRBJ2-3, with TRBD2 identical over 8 bases. J gave up 2 bases and V 3 bases, and 8 bases lay outside the gene matches. The CDR3 is made up of 16 amino acids. From germline, CDR1 is SGHRS and CDR2 YFSETQ. DNA of the CDR3: TGCGCCAGCAGCTCGAAGACAGCGGGGGTCACAGATACGCAGTATTTT. The encoded protein is CASSSKTAGVTDTQYF.

The chain recombines TRBV20-1 with TRBJ2-2, with 7 nucleotides matching TRBD2. V trimming: 0 bases; J trimming: 1 base; junction bases outside the gene matches: 5. From germline, CDR1 is DFQATT and CDR2 SNEGSKA (reference sequence). CDR3 size: 16 residues. Here the CDR3 reads CSARDSSSGNTGELFF. The CDR3 DNA sequence: TGCAGTGCTAGAGATTCTTCTAGCGGGAACACCGGGGAGCTGTTTTTT.

In this sample, this clonotype turned up a few times. An end of the junction differs from the germline gene, which may be a read error. This sequence joins TRBV20-1 and TRBJ2-2; 10 bases line up with TRBD2. Germline V gene lookup returns CDR1 DFQATT and CDR2 SNEGSKA (reference sequence). The CDR3 has 17 amino acids. The CDR3 reads CCAHSLAGAEGTGELFF. CDR3 nucleotide sequence: TGCTGTGCTCACTCGCTAGCGGGAGCGGAGGGCACCGGGGAGCTGTTTTTT.

This clonotype was detected many times. The J gene is TRBJ2-5, the V gene TRBV24-1; D remains ambiguous. Germline V gives CDR1 KGHDR, CDR2 SFDVKD. This CDR3 has 14 residues. V was clipped by 4 bases and J by 2 bases, with 10 bases between them. The CDR3 spells CATSDLDGQETQYF. CDR3 bases: TGTGCCACCAGTGACCTGGACGGTCAAGAGACCCAGTACTTC.

J is TRBJ2-5 and V is TRBV24-1, with 10 bases fitting TRBD1. From germline, CDR1 is KGHDR and CDR2 SFDVKD. This CDR3 comprises 16 residues. Unmatched junction bases numbered 6, after V lost 5 bases and J lost 1 base. The CDR3 loop is CATSAGDRGFQETQYF. The DNA for the CDR3 is TGTGCCACCAGTGCCGGGGACAGGGGCTTCCAAGAGACCCAGTACTTC.

V is TRBV2 and J is TRBJ1-5; 7 bases agree with TRBD1. CDR3 length: 14 amino acids. Trimming took 5 bases from V and 2 from J; bases not matched to a gene: 3. Germline CDR1 and CDR2: SNHLY and FYNNEI. CDR3 sequence (DNA): TGTGCCAGCAGTCGACAGGGCGGCAATCAGCCCCAGCATTTT. The encoded protein is CASSRQGGNQPQHF. The whole variable domain, remainder taken from reference TRBV2 and TRBJ1-5, is EPEVTQTPSHQVTQMGQEVILRCVPISNHLYFYWYRQILGQKVEFLVSFYNNEISEKSEIFDDQFSVERPDGSNFTLKIRSTKLEDSAMYFCASSRQGGNQPQHFGDGTRLSIL.

The V and J genes are TRBV27 and TRBJ1-1, with 8 bases identical to TRBD1. The CDR3 extends over 13 amino acids. V gave up 6 bases and J gave up 5 bases; unmatched junction bases: 5. Germline V gene sequence: CDR1 MNHEY, CDR2 SMNVEV (reference sequence). CDR3 nucleotides: TGTGCCAGCAGCAGACAGGGGTGGACTGAAGCTTTCTTT. This translates into CASSRQGWTEAFF.

This sequence joins TRBV4-3 and TRBJ2-3; D call uncertain. Trimming cost V 4 bases and J 0 bases, with 11 bases left between them. In germline, CDR1 is LGHNA, CDR2 YSLEER. CDR3 length: 15 residues. CDR3 protein: CASSLRSGSTDTQYF. The CDR3 DNA reads as TGCGCCAGCAGCCTACGGTCTGGTAGCACAGATACGCAGTATTTT.

This clonotype was observed a few times. This chain joins TRBV5-8 and TRBJ2-3; TRBD2 might be the D (5 bases). V shed 3 bases and J shed 0 bases, with 8 bases lying between them. Germline V gene data show CDR1 as SGHTS and CDR2 as YDEGEE. CDR3 length: 14 amino acids. CDR3 sequence: CASSSRTSTDTQYF. The CDR3 DNA reads TGTGCCAGCAGCTCCAGGACTAGCACAGATACGCAGTATTTT.

This clonotype was detected ten times or more. This sequence joins TRBV12-3 or TRBV12-4 and TRBJ2-7; TRBD1 is a possible D gene (5 bases). The CDR3 loop spans 14 amino acids. Trimming stripped 3 bases from V and 1 base from J, with 10 bases between. This chain's CDR3 is CASSFNSGSYEQYF. The CDR3 DNA reads TGTGCCAGCAGTTTCAATTCAGGGTCCTACGAGCAGTACTTC.

The chain couples TRBV3-1 to TRBJ1-1; D not certain. Per germline, CDR1 LGHDT and CDR2 YNNKEL (reference sequence). Trimming removed 1 base from V and 6 bases from J, with 12 bases in between. The CDR3 has 14 amino acids. CDR3: CASSQAGYGAEAFF. Written as DNA, the CDR3 is TGTGCCAGCAGCCAAGCAGGTTATGGGGCTGAAGCTTTCTTT.

The V gene is TRBV5-1, the J gene TRBJ1-1; 9 bases are a match to TRBD1. The germline gives CDR1 SGHRS, CDR2 YFSETQ. V was pared by 4 bases and J by 4 bases, with 8 bases of the junction left unmatched. CDR3 length: 15 amino acids. The CDR3 reads CASSPGGTGITEAFF. CDR3 sequence (DNA): TGCGCCAGCAGCCCTGGTGGGACAGGGATCACTGAAGCTTTCTTT.